The 5 T cell receptor beta chains below were found in one sample sequenced in a study of CD8 T cells in ankylosing spondylitis. TCRdb fed the 5' RACE reads into MiXCR, producing one record per CDR3 protein. The table shows more than 600,000 distinct CDR3 sequences, with around 20% occurring only once. No antigens are known for them. Findings and limits, study-wide: A TCR beta motif of 8 or 9 highly homologous variants appeared characteristic of ankylosing spondylitis blood.

Source material: blood, either unsorted or a sorted T cell fraction (not recorded which). The receptors were gathered from a male donor with ankylosing spondylitis.

In its sample, this clonotype was seen a few times. The rearrangement links TRBV12-3 or TRBV12-4 to TRBJ2-5; TRBD1 agrees at 11 bases. The CDR3 extends over 15 amino acids. The V gene end was trimmed by 6 bases and the J gene end by 4 bases; junction bases not matched to a gene: 7. The CDR3 sequence is CASSAGTGGGETQYF. The CDR3 bases are TGTGCCAGCAGCGCCGGGACAGGGGGGGGAGAGACCCAGTACTTC.

The rearrangement joins TRBV28 to TRBJ1-4, with 9 bases fitting TRBD1. V lost 6 bases and J lost 6; bases outside the gene matches: 8. Germline V gene sequence: CDR1 MDHEN, CDR2 SYDVKM. The CDR3 is made up of 15 amino acids. In nucleotides, the CDR3 is TGTGCCAGCAGGCCCGGGACAGGGATGTATGAAAAACTGTTTTTT. This translates into CASRPGTGMYEKLFF.

In its sample, this clonotype was seen a few times. The rearrangement links TRBV29-1 to TRBJ2-2, with TRBD2 as a possible D gene (6 bases). V was cut by 4 bases and J by 6 bases, with 9 bases left in between. The germline gives CDR1 SQVTM, CDR2 ANQGSEA. CDR3 length: 12 residues. The CDR3 protein is CSVGVAAGELFF. The CDR3 DNA reads as TGCAGCGTTGGGGTAGCGGCCGGGGAGCTGTTTTTT.

This clonotype was seen a handful of times. The chain combines TRBV7-9 with TRBJ2-7; no clear D. The V gene lost 1 base and the J gene lost 5 bases, with 12 bases spanning the gap. Germline CDR1 is SEHNR and CDR2 is FQNEAQ (reference sequence). The CDR3 covers 14 residues. For the CDR3, the DNA is TGTGCCAGCAGCTTAGGTAGTGCTTTCAACGAGCAGTACTTC. Residues: CASSLGSAFNEQYF.

The chain employs TRBV20-1 and TRBJ2-5; 8 bases line up with TRBD2. Germline-derived CDR1 and CDR2 are DFQATT and SNEGSKA (reference sequence). The trim removed 0 bases at V and 0 bases at J, leaving 6 bases unmatched. CDR3 size: 16 residues. The CDR3 DNA reads as TGCAGTGCTAGAGATTGGCTAGCGGGTAACCAAGAGACCCAGTACTTC. Its translation: CSARDWLAGNQETQYF.